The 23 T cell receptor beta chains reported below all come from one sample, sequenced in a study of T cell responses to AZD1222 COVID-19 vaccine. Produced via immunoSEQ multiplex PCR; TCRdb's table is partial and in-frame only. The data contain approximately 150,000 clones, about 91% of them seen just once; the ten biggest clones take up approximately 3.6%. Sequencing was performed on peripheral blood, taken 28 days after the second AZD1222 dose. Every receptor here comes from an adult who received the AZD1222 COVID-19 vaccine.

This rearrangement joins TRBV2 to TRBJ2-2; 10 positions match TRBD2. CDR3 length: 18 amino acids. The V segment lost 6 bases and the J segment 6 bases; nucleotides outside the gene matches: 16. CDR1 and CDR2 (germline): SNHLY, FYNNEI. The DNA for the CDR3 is TGTGCCAGCAGGGATAGAGTAGCGGGAGGCCAAAGGTCCGGGGAGCTGTTTTTT. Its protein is CASRDRVAGGQRSGELFF.

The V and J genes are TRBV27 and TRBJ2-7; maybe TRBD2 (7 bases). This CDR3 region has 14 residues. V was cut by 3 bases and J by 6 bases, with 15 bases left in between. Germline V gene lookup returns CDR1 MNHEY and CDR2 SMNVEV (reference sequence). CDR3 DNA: TGTGCCAGCAGTTTTTCGGGGGGCTCCCCCGAGCAGTACTTC. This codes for CASSFSGGSPEQYF.

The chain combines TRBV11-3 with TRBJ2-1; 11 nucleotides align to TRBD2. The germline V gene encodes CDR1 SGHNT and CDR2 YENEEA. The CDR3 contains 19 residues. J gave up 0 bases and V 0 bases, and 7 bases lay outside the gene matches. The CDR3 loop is CASSLESWTSGSSYNEQFF. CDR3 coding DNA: TGTGCCAGCAGCTTAGAATCTTGGACTAGCGGGTCCTCCTACAATGAGCAGTTCTTC. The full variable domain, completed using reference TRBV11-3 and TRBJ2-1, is EAGVVQSPRYKIIEKKQPVAFWCNPISGHNTLYWYLQNLGQGPELLIRYENEEAVDDSQLPKDRFSAERLKGVDSTLKIQPAELGDSAVYLCASSLESWTSGSSYNEQFFGPGTRLTVL.

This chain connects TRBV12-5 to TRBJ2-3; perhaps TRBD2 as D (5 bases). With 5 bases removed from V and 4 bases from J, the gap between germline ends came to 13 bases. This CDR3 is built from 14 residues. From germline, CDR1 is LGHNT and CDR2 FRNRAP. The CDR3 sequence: CASGPLRGADTQYF. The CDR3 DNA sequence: TGTGCTAGTGGTCCCCTCCGGGGAGCAGATACGCAGTATTTT. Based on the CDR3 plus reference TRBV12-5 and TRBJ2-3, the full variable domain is DARVTQTPRHKVTEMGQEVTMRCQPILGHNTVFWYRQTMMQGLELLAYFRNRAPLDDSGMPKDRFSAEMPDATLATLKIQPSEPRDSAVYFCASGPLRGADTQYFGPGTRLTVL.

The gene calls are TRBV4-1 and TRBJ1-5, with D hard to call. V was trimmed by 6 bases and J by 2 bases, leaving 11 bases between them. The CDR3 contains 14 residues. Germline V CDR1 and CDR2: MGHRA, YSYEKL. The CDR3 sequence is CASSPGLGNQPQHF. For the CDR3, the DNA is TGCGCCAGCAGTCCGGGTCTTGGCAATCAGCCCCAGCATTTT.

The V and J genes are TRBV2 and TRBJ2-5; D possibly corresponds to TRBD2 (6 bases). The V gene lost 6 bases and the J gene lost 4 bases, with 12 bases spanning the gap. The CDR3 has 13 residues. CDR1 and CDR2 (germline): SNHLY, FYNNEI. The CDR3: CASSREVGETQYF. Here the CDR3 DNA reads TGTGCCAGCAGCAGGGAGGTGGGAGAGACCCAGTACTTC.

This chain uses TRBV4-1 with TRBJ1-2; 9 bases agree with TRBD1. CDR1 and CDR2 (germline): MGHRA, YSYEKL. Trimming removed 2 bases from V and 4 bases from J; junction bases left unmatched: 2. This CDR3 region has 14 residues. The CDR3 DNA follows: TGCGCCAGCAGCCAACCGGGACAGGGCTATGGCTACACCTTC. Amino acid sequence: CASSQPGQGYGYTF.

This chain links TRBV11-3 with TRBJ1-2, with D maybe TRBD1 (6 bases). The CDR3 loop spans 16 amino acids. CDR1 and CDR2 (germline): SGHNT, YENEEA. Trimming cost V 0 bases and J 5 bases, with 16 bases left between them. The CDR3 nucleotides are TGTGCCAGCAGCTTAGACCCCACCCGGGACATTTATGGCTACACCTTC. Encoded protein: CASSLDPTRDIYGYTF.

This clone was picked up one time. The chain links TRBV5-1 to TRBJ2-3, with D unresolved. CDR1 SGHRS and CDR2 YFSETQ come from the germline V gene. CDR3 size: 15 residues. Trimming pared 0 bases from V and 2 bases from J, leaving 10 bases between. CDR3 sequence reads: CASSLGWSTTDTQYF. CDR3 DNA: TGCGCCAGCAGCTTGGGTTGGTCGACCACAGATACGCAGTATTTT.

Here the CDR3 DNA reads TGTGCCAGCAGTGCCCGGGGCACAGATACGCAGTATTTT. It codes for CASSARGTDTQYF. The chain is built from TRBV2 and TRBJ2-3, with D unclear. There are 13 residues in the CDR3. With 4 bases removed from V and 1 base from J, the gap between germline ends came to 6 bases. From germline, CDR1 is SNHLY and CDR2 FYNNEI.

The CDR3 nucleotides are TGTGCCAGCAGCTTAGAGGAGGCCGGCTATGGCTACACCTTC. Protein sequence: CASSLEEAGYGYTF. This chain uses TRBV7-9 with TRBJ1-2; no definite D call. Germline V gene data show CDR1 as SEHNR and CDR2 as FQNEAQ (reference sequence). Trimming pared 1 base from V and 4 bases from J, leaving 10 bases between. The length of the CDR3 is 14 residues.

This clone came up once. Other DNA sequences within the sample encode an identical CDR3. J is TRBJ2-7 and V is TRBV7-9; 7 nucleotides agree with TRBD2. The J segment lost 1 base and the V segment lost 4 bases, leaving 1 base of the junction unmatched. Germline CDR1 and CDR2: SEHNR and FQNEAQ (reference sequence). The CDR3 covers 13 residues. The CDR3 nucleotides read TGTGCCAGCAGCTCGGGAGGATCCTACGAGCAGTACTTC. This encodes CASSSGGSYEQYF.

The chain's CDR3 is CASGHACEDTQYF. The CDR3 nucleotides are TGCGCCAGCGGCCATGCCTGCGAAGATACGCAGTATTTT. The rearrangement links TRBV10-1 to TRBJ2-3; D ambiguous. From germline, CDR1 is WNHNN and CDR2 SYGVQD (reference sequence). Trimming pared 8 bases from V and 5 bases from J, leaving 14 bases between. The CDR3 sequence is 13 residues long.

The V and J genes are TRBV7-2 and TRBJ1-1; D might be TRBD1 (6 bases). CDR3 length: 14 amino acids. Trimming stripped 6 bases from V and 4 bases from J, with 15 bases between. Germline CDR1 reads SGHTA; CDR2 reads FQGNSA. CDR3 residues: CASRPSGQSTEAFF. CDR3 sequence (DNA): TGTGCCAGCAGGCCTTCGGGACAATCCACTGAAGCTTTCTTT.

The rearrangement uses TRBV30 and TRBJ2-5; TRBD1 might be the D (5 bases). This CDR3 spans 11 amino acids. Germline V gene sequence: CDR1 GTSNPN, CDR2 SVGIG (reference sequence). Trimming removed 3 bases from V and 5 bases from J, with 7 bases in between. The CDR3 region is CAWSAGETQYF. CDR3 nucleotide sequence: TGTGCCTGGAGCGCAGGGGAGACCCAGTACTTC.

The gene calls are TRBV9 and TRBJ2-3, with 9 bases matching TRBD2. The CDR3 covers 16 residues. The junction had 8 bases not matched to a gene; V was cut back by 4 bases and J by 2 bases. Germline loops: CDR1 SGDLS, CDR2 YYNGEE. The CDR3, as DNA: TGTGCCAGCAGCCAAGAGACTAGCGGAATCACAGATACGCAGTATTTT. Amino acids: CASSQETSGITDTQYF.

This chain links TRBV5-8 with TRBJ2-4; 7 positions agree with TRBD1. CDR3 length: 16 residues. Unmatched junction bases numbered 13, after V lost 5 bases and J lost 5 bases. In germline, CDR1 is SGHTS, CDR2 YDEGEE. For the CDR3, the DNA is TGTGCCAGCAGAATTGCCAATCAGGGGGTTCAAAACATTCAGTACTTC. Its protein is CASRIANQGVQNIQYF.

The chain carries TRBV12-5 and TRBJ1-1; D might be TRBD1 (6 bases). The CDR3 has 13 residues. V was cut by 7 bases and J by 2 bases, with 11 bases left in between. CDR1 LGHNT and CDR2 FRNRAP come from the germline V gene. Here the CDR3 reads CASEWGLNTEAFF. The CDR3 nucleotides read TGTGCTAGTGAATGGGGGCTTAACACTGAAGCTTTCTTT.

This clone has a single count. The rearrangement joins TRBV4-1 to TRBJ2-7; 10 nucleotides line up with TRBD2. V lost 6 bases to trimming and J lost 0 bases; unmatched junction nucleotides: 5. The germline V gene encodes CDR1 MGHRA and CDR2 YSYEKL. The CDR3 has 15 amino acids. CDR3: CASSPSGGRSYEQYF. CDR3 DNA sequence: TGCGCCAGCAGTCCTAGCGGGGGACGCTCCTACGAGCAGTACTTC.

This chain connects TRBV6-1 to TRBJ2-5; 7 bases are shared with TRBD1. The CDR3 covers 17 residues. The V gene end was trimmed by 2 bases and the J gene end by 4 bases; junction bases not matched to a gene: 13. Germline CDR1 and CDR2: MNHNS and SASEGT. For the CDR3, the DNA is TGTGCCAGCAGTGAACTTGTATTGGGGGCAGGGGGAGAGACCCAGTACTTC. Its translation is CASSELVLGAGGETQYF.

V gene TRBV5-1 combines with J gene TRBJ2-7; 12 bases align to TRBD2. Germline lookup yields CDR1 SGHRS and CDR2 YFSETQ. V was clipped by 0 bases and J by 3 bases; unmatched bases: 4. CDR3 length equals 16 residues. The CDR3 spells CASSLGLAGGGYEQYF. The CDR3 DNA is TGCGCCAGCAGCTTGGGGCTAGCGGGAGGGGGCTACGAGCAGTACTTC.

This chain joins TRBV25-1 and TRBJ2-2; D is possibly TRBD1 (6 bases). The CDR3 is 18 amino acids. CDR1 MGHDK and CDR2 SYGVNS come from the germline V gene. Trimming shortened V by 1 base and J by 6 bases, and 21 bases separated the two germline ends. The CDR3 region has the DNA TGTGCCAGCAGTGAATGGGCAACCGCCTTACAGGGTCCCGGGGAGCTGTTTTTT. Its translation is CASSEWATALQGPGELFF.

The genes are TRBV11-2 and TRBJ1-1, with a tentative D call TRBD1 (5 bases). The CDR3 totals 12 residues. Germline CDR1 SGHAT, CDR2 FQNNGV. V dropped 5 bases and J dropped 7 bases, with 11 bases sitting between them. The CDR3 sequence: CASSTLGLEAFF. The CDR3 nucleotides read TGTGCCAGCAGCACCCTGGGACTTGAAGCTTTCTTT.